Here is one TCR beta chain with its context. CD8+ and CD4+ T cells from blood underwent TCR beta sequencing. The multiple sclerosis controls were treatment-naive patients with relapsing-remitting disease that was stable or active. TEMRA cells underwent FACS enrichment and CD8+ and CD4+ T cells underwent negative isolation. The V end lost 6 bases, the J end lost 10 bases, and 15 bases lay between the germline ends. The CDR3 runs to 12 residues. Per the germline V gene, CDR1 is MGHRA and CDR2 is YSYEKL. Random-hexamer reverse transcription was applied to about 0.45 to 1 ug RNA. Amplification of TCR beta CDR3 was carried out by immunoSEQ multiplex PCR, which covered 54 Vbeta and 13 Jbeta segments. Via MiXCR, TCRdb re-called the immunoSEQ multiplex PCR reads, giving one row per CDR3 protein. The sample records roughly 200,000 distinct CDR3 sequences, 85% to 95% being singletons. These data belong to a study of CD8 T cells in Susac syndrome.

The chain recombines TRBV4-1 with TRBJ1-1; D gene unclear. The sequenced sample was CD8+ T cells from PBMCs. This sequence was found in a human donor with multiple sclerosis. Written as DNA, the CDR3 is TGCGCCAGCAGGTGGGGAGGTGGTCGAGCTTTCTTT. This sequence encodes CASRWGGGRAFF.